This record concerns one T cell receptor (beta chain) sequence. Its antigen is undetermined. Generated by immunoSEQ multiplex PCR, the TCRdb table keeps only in-frame clones and is missing some. The sample lists 9,500 to 15,000 clones, 65% to 90% occurring once. This sample is drawn from a study of tumor-infiltrating lymphocytes in localized non-small cell lung cancer. Germline values: CDR1 WSHSY, CDR2 SAAADI. CDR3 length: 15 residues. With 4 bases clipped from V and 8 bases from J, the junction kept 13 bases outside the gene matches. Study-level results: Only some patients had TCR sequencing, depending on available tissue.

The gene calls are TRBV10-2 and TRBJ1-2; 7 nucleotides align to TRBD1. The clonotype comes from a human donor with non-small cell lung cancer. Sequencing used lung tumor tissue. This CDR3 reads CASSGLMEGAGGYTF. The CDR3, as DNA: TGCGCCAGCAGTGGACTCATGGAGGGGGCAGGGGGCTACACCTTC.